The 9 T cell receptor beta chains given below trace back to one sample, sequenced in a study of cytomegalovirus exposure and HLA in healthy donors. PCR amplification relied on 60 Vbeta primers (plus 13 Jbeta primers). This table comes from immunoSEQ multiplex PCR, and its TCRdb copy is limited to in-frame clones, with some not included. The sample holds over 100,000 clones, roughly 83% seen once. The sequencing sample was made of PBMCs. The receptors here all came from a man aged 35-49 years in good health and CMV-seronegative.

This chain uses TRBV21-1 with TRBJ1-6; no check of the table's D call, TRBD1, against the DNA was made. TRBV21-1 is described as a pseudogene. This CDR3 is 15 amino acids long. The CDR3 loop reads CASSTLRDRGSPLHF. The CDR3 DNA follows: TGTGCCAGCAGCACCCTCCGGGACAGGGGTTCACCCCTCCACTTT.

This clone was seen just once. The chain combines TRBV5-6 with TRBJ1-1, with unresolved D. CDR1 and CDR2 (germline): SGHDT, YYEEEE. Deletions cut 4 bases from V and 0 bases from J, with 16 bases between. The CDR3 contains 16 residues. The CDR3 DNA reads as TGTGCCAGCAGCCCGGAAGACCGGGAGGTGAACACTGAAGCTTTCTTT. Its protein product is CASSPEDREVNTEAFF.

On this clone: Mismatch with germline at one junction end may stem from a read error. The V gene is TRBV7-7, the J gene TRBJ2-2, with 10 bases aligning to TRBD2. Germline assignment: CDR1 SSHAT and CDR2 FNYEAQ (reference sequence). CDR3 size: 17 residues. DNA of the CDR3: TGTGCTAGCAGCCCTAGACTAGCGGGCTTGAACACCGGGGAGCTGTTTTTT. Its protein is CASSPRLAGLNTGELFF.

The chain combines TRBV4-2 with TRBJ2-7; TRBD2 matches at 9 bases. J gave up 5 bases and V 4 bases, and 6 bases lay outside the gene matches. The CDR3 runs 14 residues. CDR1 and CDR2 (germline): LGHNA, YNFKEQ. In DNA, the CDR3 is TGTGCCAGCAGCCCTAGCGGGATCTCGGACGAGCAGTACTTC. It codes for CASSPSGISDEQYF.

The rearrangement joins TRBV5-5 to TRBJ2-5; D may be TRBD2 (6 bases). Trimming removed 4 bases at V and 1 base at J, with 14 bases between. CDR1 SGHKS and CDR2 YYEKEE come from the germline V gene (reference sequence). The length of the CDR3 is 15 residues. The CDR3 nucleotides read TGTGCCAGCAGCCCCGCCCGTAGCGGCCAAGAGACCCAGTACTTC. It specifies CASSPARSGQETQYF.

This clone is a singleton in its sample. The J gene is TRBJ1-5, the V gene TRBV19; TRBD1 agrees at 10 bases. From germline, CDR1 is LNHDA and CDR2 SQIVND (reference sequence). This CDR3 has 16 amino acids. V was clipped by 1 base and J by 5 bases; unmatched bases: 5. The CDR3 protein is CASSIGGTGVDQPQHF. As DNA, the CDR3 is TGTGCCAGTAGTATAGGTGGGACAGGGGTCGATCAGCCCCAGCATTTT.

This rearrangement joins TRBV5-1 to TRBJ2-2; 10 bases are a match to TRBD1. The CDR3 runs to 17 residues. V was clipped by 4 bases and J by 2 bases; unmatched bases: 8. Germline assignment: CDR1 SGHRS and CDR2 YFSETQ. The CDR3 DNA reads TGCGCCAGCAGCCGGCAAGGGACAGGGGTCAACACCGGGGAGCTGTTTTTT. Its protein is CASSRQGTGVNTGELFF.

V and J are TRBV5-1 and TRBJ1-6; 8 bases map to TRBD1. CDR1 and CDR2 (germline): SGHRS, YFSETQ. The ends lost 4 bases at V and 7 bases at J; junction bases unmatched: 4. The CDR3 runs to 14 residues. The CDR3 here is CASSETGANSPLHF. In nucleotides, the CDR3 is TGCGCCAGCAGCGAGACAGGGGCCAATTCACCCCTCCACTTT.

This rearrangement joins TRBV5-1 to TRBJ2-7; D unclear. Per the germline V gene, CDR1 is SGHRS and CDR2 is YFSETQ. This CDR3 is 14 amino acids long. The V end was cut by 0 bases, the J end by 0 bases, with 7 bases between. CDR3 bases: TGCGCCAGCAGCTTGGTTGGCCCCTCCTACGAGCAGTACTTC. It codes for CASSLVGPSYEQYF.